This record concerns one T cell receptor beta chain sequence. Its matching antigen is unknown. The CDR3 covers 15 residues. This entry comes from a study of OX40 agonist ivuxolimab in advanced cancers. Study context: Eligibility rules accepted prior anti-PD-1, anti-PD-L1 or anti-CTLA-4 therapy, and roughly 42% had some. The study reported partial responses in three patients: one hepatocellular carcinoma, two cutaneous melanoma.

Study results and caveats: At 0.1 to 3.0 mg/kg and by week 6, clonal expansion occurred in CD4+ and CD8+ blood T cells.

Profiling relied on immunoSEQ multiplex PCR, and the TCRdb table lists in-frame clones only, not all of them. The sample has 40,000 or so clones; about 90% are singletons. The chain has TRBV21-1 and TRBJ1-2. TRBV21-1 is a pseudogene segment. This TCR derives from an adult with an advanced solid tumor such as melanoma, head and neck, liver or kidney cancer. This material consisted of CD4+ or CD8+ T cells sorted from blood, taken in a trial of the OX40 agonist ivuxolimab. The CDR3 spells CASSKSTYAWWGYTF. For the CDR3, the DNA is TGTGCCAGCAGCAAATCCACGTATGCTTGGTGGGGCTACACCTTC.